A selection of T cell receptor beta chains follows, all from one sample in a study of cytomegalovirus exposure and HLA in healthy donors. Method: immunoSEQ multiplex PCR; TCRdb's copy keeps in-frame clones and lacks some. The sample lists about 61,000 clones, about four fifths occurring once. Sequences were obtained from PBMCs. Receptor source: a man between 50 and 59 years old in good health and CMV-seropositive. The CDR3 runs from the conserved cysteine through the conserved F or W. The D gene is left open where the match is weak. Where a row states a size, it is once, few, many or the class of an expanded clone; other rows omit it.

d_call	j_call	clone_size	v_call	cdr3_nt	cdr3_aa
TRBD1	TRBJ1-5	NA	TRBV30	TGTGCCTGGAGTCGGGGACAGGGAAATAGCAATCAGCCCCAGCATTTT	CAWSRGQGNSNQPQHF
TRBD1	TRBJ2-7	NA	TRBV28	TGTGCCAGCAGTCCTCCGGGACAGGGTATCCACGAGCAGTACTTC	CASSPPGQGIHEQYF
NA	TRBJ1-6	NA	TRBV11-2	TGTGCCAGCAGCTTAAGGTTACAGGGTTCACCCCTCCACTTT	CASSLRLQGSPLHF
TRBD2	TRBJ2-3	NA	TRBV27	TGTGCCAGCAGTTTCGGAGCGGGAGGGCCCCCAGATACGCAGTATTTT	CASSFGAGGPPDTQYF
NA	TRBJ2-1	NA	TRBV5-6	TGTGCCAGCGCAGGGGGGAAGCTTGCCAATGAGCAGTTCTTC	CASAGGKLANEQFF
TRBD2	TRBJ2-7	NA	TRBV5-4	TGTGCCAGCAGCGCCCCCGGGGGGAACGAGCAGTACTTC	CASSAPGGNEQYF
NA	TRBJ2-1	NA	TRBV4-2	TGTGCCAGCAGCCTAACTAGTGAGCAGTTCTTC	CASSLTSEQFF
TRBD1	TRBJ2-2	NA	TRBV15	TGTGCCACCAGCAGAGATCTCGGGACAGAGAACACCGGGGAGCTGTTTTTT	CATSRDLGTENTGELFF
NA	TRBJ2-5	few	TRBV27	TGTGCCAGCAGTTTATCGTGGAGGGGTAGTATAGAGACCCAGTACTTC	CASSLSWRGSIETQYF
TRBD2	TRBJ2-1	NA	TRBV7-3	TGTGCCAGCAGCGGCTCCGGGACTAGCGGGGATGAGCAGTTCTTC	CASSGSGTSGDEQFF
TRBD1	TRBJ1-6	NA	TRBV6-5	TGTGCCAGCAGATCAGGGGGCGATTCACCCCTCCACTTT	CASRSGGDSPLHF
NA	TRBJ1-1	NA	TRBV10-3	TGTGCCATCAGGGGGGCAGGGAACACTGAAGCTTTCTTT	CAIRGAGNTEAFF
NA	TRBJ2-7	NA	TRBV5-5	TGTGCCAGCAGCTTTGGAGTCGTACCTGCGTACGAGCAGTACTTC	CASSFGVVPAYEQYF
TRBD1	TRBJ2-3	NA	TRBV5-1	TGCGCCAGCAGCTTGGTACAGGGGGCAACAGATACGCAGTATTTT	CASSLVQGATDTQYF
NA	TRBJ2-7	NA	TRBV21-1	TGTGCCAGCAGCAAAGAGGACAGTACCTACGAGCAGTACTTC	CASSKEDSTYEQYF
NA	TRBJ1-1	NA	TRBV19	TGTGCCAGTAGTATTACAGCGAACACTGAAGCTTTCTTT	CASSITANTEAFF
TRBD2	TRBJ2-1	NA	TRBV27	TGTGCCAGCAGTTTACGGATAGCGGGAGTAACCTACAATGAGCAGTTCTTC	CASSLRIAGVTYNEQFF
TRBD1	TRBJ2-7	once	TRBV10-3	TGTGCCATCAGCTCCGGGACAGGGGTTTACGAGCAGTACTTC	CAISSGTGVYEQYF
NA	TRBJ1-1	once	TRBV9	TGTGCCAGCAGCGCCCCCGGGACAACTAACACTGAAGCTTTCTTT	CASSAPGTTNTEAFF
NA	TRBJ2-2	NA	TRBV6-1	TGTGCCAGCAACACAGGAGAGCCCACCGGGGAGCTGTTTTTT	CASNTGEPTGELFF
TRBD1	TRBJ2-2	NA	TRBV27	TGTGCCAGCATGACACAGGGGGCGTCCGGGGAGCTGTTTTTT	CASMTQGASGELFF
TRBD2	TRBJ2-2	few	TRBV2	TGTGCCAGCACCCGGACTAGCGGGGCCACCGGGGAGCTGTTTTTT	CASTRTSGATGELFF
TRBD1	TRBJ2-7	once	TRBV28	TGTGCCAGCATGGACAGGGGTTCCTACGAGCAGTACTTC	CASMDRGSYEQYF
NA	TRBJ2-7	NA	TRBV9	TGTGCCAGCAGCTCGCAGGGGTCGAGCTCCTACGAGCAGTACTTC	CASSSQGSSSYEQYF
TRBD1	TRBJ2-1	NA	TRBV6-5	TGTGCCAGCAGTATTGCGGGGACAGGCTACAATGAGCAGTTCTTC	CASSIAGTGYNEQFF
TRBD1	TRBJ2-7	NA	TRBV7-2	TGTGCCAGCAGCTTGGGACAGGGGTTGATTTCGCACTTC	CASSLGQGLISHF
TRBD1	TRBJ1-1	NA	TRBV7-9	TGTGCCATCAGCCCACGGGGACAGGGGGTTATGAACACGGAAGCTTTCTTT	CAISPRGQGVMNTEAFF
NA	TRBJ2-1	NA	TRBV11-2	TGTGCCAGCAGCCGACTAGGCAGCTCCTACAATGAGCAGTTCTTC	CASSRLGSSYNEQFF
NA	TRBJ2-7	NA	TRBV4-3	TGCGCCAGCAGCCAAGAAAGGACTCCCGCCTACGAGCAGTACTTC	CASSQERTPAYEQYF
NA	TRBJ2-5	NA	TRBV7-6	TGTGCCAGCAGCTTAGGCGTCCAGGGGAGAGAGACCCAGTACTTC	CASSLGVQGRETQYF
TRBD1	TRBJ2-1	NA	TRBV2	TGTGCCATTCCGGGACAGGGTCCCTACAATGAGCAGTTCTTC	CAIPGQGPYNEQFF
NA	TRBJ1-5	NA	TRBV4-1	TGCGCCAGCAGCCAACAAGAGGGGGTTAACCAGCCCCAGCATTTT	CASSQQEGVNQPQHF
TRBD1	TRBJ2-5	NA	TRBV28	TGTGCCAGCAGTTTTTTAAGGGACAGGGCGGACTTC	CASSFLRDRADF
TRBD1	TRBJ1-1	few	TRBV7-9	TGTGCCAGCAGCCTCCTGGGACAGGTGAACACTGAAGCTTTCTTT	CASSLLGQVNTEAFF
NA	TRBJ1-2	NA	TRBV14	TGTGCCAGCAGTTTAGGGACTACGGGCTATGGCTACACCTTC	CASSLGTTGYGYTF
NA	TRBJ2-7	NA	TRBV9	TGTGCCAGCAGCGGGGGAACAGGTTACGAGCAGTACTTC	CASSGGTGYEQYF
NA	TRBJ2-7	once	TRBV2	TGTGCCAGCAGCCAAAATGACGAGCAGTACTTC	CASSQNDEQYF
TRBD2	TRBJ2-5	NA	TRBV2	TGTGCCAGCAGTGAGGATCTAGCGGGAGGGCAAGAGACCCAGTACTTC	CASSEDLAGGQETQYF
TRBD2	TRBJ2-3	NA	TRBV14	TGTGCCAGCAGCCAACAACTAGCGGGAGCAGATACGCAGTATTTT	CASSQQLAGADTQYF
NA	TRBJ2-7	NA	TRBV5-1	TGCGCCAGCAGCTTGGACCCGGGTGACAGGACCTACGAGCAGTACTTC	CASSLDPGDRTYEQYF
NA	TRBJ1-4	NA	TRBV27	TGTGCCAGCAGTATCCCCGCAACTAATGAAAAACTGTTTTTT	CASSIPATNEKLFF
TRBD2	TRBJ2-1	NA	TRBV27	TGTGCCAGCAGTTCCCTCCCACTAGCGGGAACCTACAATGAGCAGTTCTTC	CASSSLPLAGTYNEQFF